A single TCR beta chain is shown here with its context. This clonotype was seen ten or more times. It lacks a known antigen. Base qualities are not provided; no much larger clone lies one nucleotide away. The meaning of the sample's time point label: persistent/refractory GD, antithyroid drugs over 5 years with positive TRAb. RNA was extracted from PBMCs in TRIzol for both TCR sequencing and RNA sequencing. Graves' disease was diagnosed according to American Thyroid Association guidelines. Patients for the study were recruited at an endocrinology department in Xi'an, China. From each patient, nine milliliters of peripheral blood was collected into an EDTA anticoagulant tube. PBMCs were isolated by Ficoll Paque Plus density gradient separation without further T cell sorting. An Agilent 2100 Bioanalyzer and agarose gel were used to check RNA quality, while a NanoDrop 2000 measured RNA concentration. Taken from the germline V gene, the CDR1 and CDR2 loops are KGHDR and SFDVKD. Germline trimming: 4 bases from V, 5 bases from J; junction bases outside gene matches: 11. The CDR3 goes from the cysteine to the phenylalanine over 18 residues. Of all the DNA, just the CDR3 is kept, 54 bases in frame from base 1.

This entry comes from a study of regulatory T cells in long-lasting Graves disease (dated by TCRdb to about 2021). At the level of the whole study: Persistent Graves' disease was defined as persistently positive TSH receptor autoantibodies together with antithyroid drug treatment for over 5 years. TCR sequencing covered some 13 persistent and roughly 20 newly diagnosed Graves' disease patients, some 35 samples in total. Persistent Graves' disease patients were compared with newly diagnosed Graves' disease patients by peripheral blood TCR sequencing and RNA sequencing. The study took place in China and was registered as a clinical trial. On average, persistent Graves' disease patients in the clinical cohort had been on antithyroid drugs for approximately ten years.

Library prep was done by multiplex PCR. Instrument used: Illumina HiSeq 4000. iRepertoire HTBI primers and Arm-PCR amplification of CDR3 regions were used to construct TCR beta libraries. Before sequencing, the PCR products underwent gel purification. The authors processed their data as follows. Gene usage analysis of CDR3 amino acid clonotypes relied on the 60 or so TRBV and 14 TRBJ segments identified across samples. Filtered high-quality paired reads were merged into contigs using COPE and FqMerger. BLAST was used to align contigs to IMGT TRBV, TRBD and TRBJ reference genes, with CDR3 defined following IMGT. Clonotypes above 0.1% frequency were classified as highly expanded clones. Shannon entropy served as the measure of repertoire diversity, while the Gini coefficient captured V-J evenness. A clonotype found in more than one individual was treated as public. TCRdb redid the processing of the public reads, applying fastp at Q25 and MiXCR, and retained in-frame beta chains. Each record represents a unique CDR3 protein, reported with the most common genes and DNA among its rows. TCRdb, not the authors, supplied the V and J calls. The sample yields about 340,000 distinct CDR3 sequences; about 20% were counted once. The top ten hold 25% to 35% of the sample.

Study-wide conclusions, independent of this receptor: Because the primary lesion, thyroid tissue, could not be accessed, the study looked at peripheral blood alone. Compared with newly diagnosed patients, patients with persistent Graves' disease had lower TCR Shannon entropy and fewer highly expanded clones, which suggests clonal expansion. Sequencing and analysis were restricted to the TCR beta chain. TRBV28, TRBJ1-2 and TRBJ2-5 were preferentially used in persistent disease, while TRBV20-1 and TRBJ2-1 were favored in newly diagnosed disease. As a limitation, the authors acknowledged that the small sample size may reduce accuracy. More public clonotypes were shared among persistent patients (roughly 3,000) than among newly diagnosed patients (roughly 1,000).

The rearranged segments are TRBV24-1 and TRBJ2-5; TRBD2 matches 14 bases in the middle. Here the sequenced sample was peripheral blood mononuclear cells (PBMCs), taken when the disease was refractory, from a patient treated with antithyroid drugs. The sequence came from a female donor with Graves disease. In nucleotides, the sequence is TGTGCCACCAGTGACCTGGGACTAGCGGGAGCTGAGTTGGAGACCCAGTACTTC. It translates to CATSDLGLAGAELETQYF.